The clone carrying this T cell receptor beta chain was detected only a few times. Its specificity is not known. Combining a sample-barcoded 5' primer with a J-beta primer mix, a second PCR ran for roughly 7 to 11 cycles. Each cDNA was tagged by a template-switch adaptor containing 12 random nucleotides. The yield of each sample was at least 3 million CDR3-containing paired-end reads. TCRdb reanalysed the 5' RACE reads using MiXCR and keeps one entry per CDR3 protein. The sample has around 1,900,000 distinct CDR3 sequences; about two fifths are singletons. This sample is drawn from a study of blood T cells in healthy people across ages. Overall study findings and caveats: Because donor CMV status was unknown, expanded clonotype changes were possibly confounded.

CDR1 and CDR2 from the germline V gene are SQVTM and ANQGSEA. This CDR3 has 14 amino acids. With 4 bases removed from V and 5 bases from J, the gap between germline ends came to 17 bases. Each of the donors had roughly 9.4 milliliters of peripheral blood drawn into EDTA-treated Vacutainer tubes. Material: blood. This chain uses TRBV29-1 with TRBJ2-5; D is perhaps TRBD1 (5 bases). The receptor was isolated from a human donor in good health. CDR3 DNA sequence: TGCAGCGTTGCAGGGCGTAGTAGATGGGAGACCCAGTACTTC. As protein: CSVAGRSRWETQYF. Together with reference TRBV29-1 and TRBJ2-5, the CDR3 gives the full variable domain: SAVISQKPSRDICQRGTSLTIQCQVDSQVTMMFWYRQQPGQSLTLIATANQGSEATYESGFVIDKFPISRPNLTFSTLTVSNMSPEDSSIYLCSVAGRSRWETQYFGPGTRLLVL.